These 5 T cell receptor beta chains came from one sample sequenced in a study of blood T cell repertoires in COVID-19. The table came from immunoSEQ multiplex PCR; TCRdb's copy has only in-frame clones and leaves some out. This sample has approximately 210,000 clones; about four fifths occur once, and the top ten carry 4% to 6%. Material: peripheral blood. Receptor source: a woman aged 70-85 years with active or convalescent COVID-19.

The chain joins TRBV28 to TRBJ2-7; TRBD1 aligns across 8 bases. The V gene's germline CDR1 is MDHEN and CDR2 SYDVKM. The CDR3 totals 14 residues. J gave up 6 bases and V 10 bases, and 14 bases lay outside the gene matches. CDR3 region: CATLRTGSFGEQYF. The CDR3 nucleotides are TGTGCCACCCTCAGGACAGGGTCCTTTGGCGAGCAGTACTTC. Based on the CDR3 plus reference TRBV28 and TRBJ2-7, the full variable domain is DVKVTQSSRYLVKRTGEKVFLECVQDMDHENMFWYRQDPGLGLRLIYFSYDVKMKEKGDIPEGYSVSREKKERFSLILESASTNQTSMYLCATLRTGSFGEQYFGPGTRLTVT.

CDR3 nucleotides: TGCGCCAGCAGTCAAGGGACAGGGGGTGAAAAACTGTTTTTT. The encoded protein is CASSQGTGGEKLFF. The J gene is TRBJ1-4, the V gene TRBV5-1, with TRBD1 matching 11 bases. The CDR3 is 14 amino acids. Per germline, CDR1 SGHRS and CDR2 YFSETQ. J was trimmed by 7 bases and V by 5 bases; bases with no gene match: 4. The whole variable domain, filled in from reference TRBV5-1 and TRBJ1-4, reads KAGVTQTPRYLIKTRGQQVTLSCSPISGHRSVSWYQQTPGQGLQFLFEYFSETQRNKGNFPGRFSGRQFSNSRSEMNVSTLELGDSALYLCASSQGTGGEKLFFGSGTQLSVL.

The V call is TRBV24-1, the J call TRBJ2-1; D may be TRBD2 (5 bases). The CDR3 loop spans 13 amino acids. V lost 4 bases and J 4 bases, leaving 7 bases between the germline ends. CDR1 KGHDR and CDR2 SFDVKD come from the germline V gene. CDR3 sequence (DNA): TGTGCCACCAGTGACTCGGGGTACAATGAGCAGTTCTTC. This codes for CATSDSGYNEQFF.

The CDR3 is CASSENAGGTYEQYF. The DNA of the CDR3 is TGTGCCAGCAGTGAAAATGCGGGAGGCACCTACGAGCAGTACTTC. The rearrangement joins TRBV6-1 to TRBJ2-7, with TRBD2 matching 8 bases. CDR1 and CDR2 from the germline V gene are MNHNS and SASEGT. The junction had 5 bases not matched to a gene; V was cut back by 2 bases and J by 2 bases. This CDR3 contains 15 residues.

A few counts support this clone. This chain uses TRBV18 with TRBJ1-5; D might be TRBD1 (5 bases). This CDR3 is 16 amino acids long. V dropped 3 bases and J dropped 3 bases, with 15 bases sitting between them. Per germline, CDR1 KGHSH and CDR2 LQKENI. CDR3 loop: CASSPGAGKNNQPQHF. The CDR3 DNA sequence: TGTGCCAGCTCACCCGGGGCGGGGAAAAACAATCAGCCCCAGCATTTT.